This T cell receptor (beta chain) was profiled in a study of cytomegalovirus exposure and HLA in healthy donors. The study's findings and limits: Cytomegalovirus association was assigned to 150 to 200 TCR beta chains. A later analysis showed TCR association rates differing by HLA locus, peaking at DRB1 and lowest at HLA-C. Most of the TCR beta V segments (in an earlier analysis) were productive either about 90% or about 30% of the time.

This clone was found a few times. Its specificity is unknown. All donors participated as healthy donors of bone marrow. PCR involved 60 Vbeta and 13 Jbeta primers. The table came from immunoSEQ multiplex PCR; TCRdb's copy has only in-frame clones and leaves some out. Of around 170,000 clones in the sample, just over 75% were seen once. This CDR3 is built from 15 residues. Looked up from germline, CDR1 is LNHNV and CDR2 is YYDKDF (reference sequence). V lost 0 bases, J lost 5 bases, and 14 bases lay in between. The chain recombines TRBV15 with TRBJ2-7; TRBD2 is a possible D gene (6 bases). Sequencing input: PBMCs. This clonotype originated in a man younger than 35 in good health and CMV-seronegative. The CDR3 is CATSREVASDHEQYF. DNA for the CDR3: TGTGCCACCAGCAGAGAGGTGGCTAGCGACCACGAGCAGTACTTC.